The subject of this entry is one T cell receptor beta chain. The CDR3 extends over 15 amino acids. Between the trimmed V and J ends, which lost 1 base and 4 bases, there was a span of 13 bases. Germline lookup yields CDR1 LGHNA and CDR2 YNFKEQ. This sample was included in a study of CD8+ T cells in alopecia areata. This sample's treatment: oral pan-JAK inhibitor, 5-10 mg twice daily. Extracted RNA was reverse transcribed, and the resulting cDNA served as sequencing template. TCRdb keeps only in-frame clones here, not all; method: immunoSEQ multiplex PCR. The data hold 120,000 or so clones, with around 60% observed a single time.

The sequencing used CD4+ T cells sorted from blood, collected at week 4, from a patient treated with tofacitinib. The sequence was collected from a human donor with alopecia areata. The J gene is TRBJ1-2, the V gene TRBV4-2; no clear D. CDR3 residues: CASSQAPTGTYGYTF. Written as DNA, the CDR3 is TGTGCCAGCAGCCAAGCCCCTACGGGCACCTATGGCTACACCTTC.